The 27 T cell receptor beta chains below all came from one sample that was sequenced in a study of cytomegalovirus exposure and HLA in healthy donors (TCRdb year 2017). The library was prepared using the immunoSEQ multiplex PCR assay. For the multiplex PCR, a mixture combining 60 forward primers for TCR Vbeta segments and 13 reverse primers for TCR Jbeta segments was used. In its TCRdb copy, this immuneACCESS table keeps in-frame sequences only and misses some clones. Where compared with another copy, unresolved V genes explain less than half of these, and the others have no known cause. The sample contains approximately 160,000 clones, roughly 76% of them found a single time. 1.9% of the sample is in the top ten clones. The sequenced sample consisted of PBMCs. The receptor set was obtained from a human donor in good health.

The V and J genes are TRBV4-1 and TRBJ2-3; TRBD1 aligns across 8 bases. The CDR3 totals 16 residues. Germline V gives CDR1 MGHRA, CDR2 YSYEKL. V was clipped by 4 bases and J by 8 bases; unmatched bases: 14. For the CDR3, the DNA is TGCGCCAGCAGCCCGAATATGTATACAGGGGGAGGTACGCAGTATTTT. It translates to CASSPNMYTGGGTQYF.

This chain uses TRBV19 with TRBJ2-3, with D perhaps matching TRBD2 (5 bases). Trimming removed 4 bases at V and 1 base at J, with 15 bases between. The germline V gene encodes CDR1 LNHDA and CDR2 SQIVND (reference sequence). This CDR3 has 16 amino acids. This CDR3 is CASSTSPGVGTDTQYF. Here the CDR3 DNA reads TGTGCCAGTAGTACGTCCCCCGGGGTTGGCACAGATACGCAGTATTTT.

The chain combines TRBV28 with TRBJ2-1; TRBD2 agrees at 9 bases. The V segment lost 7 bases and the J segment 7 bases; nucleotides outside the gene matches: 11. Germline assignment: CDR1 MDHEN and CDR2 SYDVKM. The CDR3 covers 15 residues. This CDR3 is CASNVAGGLSNEQFF. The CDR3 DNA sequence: TGTGCCAGCAACGTGGCGGGGGGGCTATCTAATGAGCAGTTCTTC.

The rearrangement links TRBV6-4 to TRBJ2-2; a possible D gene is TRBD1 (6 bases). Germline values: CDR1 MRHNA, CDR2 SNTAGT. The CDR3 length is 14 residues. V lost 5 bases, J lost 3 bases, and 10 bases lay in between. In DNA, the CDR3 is TGTGCCAGCAGTTCCAGGGGCGACACCGGGGAGCTGTTTTTT. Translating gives CASSSRGDTGELFF.

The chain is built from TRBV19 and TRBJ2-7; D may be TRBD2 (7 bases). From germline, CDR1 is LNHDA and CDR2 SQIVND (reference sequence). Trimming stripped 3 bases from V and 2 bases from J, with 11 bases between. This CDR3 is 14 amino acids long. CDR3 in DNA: TGTGCCAGTAGTATGACGGGGGGCCCCTACGAGCAGTACTTC. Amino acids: CASSMTGGPYEQYF.

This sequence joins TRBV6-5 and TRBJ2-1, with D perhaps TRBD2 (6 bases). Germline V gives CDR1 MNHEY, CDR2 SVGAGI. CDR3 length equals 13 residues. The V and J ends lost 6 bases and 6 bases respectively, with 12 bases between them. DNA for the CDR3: TGTGCCAGCAGGAGGAGGGCGGTCAATGAGCAGTTCTTC. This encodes CASRRRAVNEQFF.

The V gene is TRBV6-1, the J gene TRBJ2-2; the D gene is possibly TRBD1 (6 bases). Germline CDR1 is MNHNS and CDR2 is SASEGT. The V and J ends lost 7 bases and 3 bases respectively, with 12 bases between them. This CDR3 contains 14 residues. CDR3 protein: CASKDSFHTGELFF. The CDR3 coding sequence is TGTGCCAGCAAGGACAGTTTTCACACCGGGGAGCTGTTTTTT.

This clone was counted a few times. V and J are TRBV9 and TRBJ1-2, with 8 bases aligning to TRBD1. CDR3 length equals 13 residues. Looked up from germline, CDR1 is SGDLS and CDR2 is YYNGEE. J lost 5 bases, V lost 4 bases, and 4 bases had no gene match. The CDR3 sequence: CASSTQGAYGYTF. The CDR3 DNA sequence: TGTGCCAGCAGCACCCAGGGGGCGTATGGCTACACCTTC.

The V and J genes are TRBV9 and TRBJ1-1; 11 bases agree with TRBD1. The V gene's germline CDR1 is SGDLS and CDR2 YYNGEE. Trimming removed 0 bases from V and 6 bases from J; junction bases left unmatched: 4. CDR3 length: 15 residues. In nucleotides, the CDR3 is TGTGCCAGCAGCGTAGAAGGACAGGGGGCTTCTGAAGCTTTCTTT. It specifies CASSVEGQGASEAFF.

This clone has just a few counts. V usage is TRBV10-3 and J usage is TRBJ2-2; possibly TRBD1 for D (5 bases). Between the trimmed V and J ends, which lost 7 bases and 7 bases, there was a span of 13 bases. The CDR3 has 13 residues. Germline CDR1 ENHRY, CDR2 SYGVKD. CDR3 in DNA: TGTGCCATCATGGCTTCAGGGCACGGGGAGCTGTTTTTT. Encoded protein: CAIMASGHGELFF.

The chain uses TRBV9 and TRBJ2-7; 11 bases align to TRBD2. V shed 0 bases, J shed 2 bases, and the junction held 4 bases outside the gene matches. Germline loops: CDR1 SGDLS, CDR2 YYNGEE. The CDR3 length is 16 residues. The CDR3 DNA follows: TGTGCCAGCAGCGTAGGGCTAGCGGGGGGAGCCTACGAGCAGTACTTC. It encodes CASSVGLAGGAYEQYF.

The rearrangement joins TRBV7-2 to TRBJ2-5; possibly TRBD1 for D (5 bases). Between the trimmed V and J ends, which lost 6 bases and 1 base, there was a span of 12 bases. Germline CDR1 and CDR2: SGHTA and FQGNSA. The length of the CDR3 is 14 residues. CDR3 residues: CASSFMGLQETQYF. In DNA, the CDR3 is TGTGCCAGCAGTTTCATGGGGCTCCAAGAGACCCAGTACTTC.

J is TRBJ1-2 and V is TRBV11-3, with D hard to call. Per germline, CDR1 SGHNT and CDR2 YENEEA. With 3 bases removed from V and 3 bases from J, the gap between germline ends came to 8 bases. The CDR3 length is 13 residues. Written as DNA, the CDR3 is TGTGCCAGCAGCTTGTCGACTGACTATGGCTACACCTTC. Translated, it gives CASSLSTDYGYTF.

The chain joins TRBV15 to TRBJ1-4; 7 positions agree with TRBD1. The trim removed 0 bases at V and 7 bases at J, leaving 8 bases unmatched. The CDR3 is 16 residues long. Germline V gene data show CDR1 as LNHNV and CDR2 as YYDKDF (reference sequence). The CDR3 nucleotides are TGTGCCACCAGCAGAGAGAGGGGACAGAACCTTGAAAAACTGTTTTTT. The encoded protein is CATSRERGQNLEKLFF.

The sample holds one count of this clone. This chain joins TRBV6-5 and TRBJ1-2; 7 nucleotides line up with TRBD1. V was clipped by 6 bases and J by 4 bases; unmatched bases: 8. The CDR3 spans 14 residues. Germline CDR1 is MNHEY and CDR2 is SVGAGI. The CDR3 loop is CASRQRGGPYGYTF. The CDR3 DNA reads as TGTGCCAGCAGACAGAGAGGGGGCCCCTATGGCTACACCTTC.

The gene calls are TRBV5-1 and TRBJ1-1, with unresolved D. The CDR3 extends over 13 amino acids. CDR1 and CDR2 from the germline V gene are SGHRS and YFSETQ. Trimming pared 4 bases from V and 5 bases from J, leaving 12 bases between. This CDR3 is CASSPGLQTEAFF. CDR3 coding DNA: TGCGCCAGCAGCCCTGGCCTCCAGACTGAAGCTTTCTTT.

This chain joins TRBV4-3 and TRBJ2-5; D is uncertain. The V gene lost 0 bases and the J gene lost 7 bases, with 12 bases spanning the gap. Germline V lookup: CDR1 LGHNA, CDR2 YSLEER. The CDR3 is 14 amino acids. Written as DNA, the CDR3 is TGCGCCAGCAGCCAAGATCACCCCCCCGGGACCCAGTACTTC. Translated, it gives CASSQDHPPGTQYF.

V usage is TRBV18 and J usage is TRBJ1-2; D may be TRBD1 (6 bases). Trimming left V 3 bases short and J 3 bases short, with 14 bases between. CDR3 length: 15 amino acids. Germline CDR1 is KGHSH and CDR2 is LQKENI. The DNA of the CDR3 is TGTGCCAGCTCACCTCTCGGTCCAGGGGACTATGGCTACACCTTC. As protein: CASSPLGPGDYGYTF.

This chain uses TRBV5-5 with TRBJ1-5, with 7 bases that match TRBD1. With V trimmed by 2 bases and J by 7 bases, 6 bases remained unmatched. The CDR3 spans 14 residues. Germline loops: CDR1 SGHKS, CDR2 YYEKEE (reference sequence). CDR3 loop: CASSFGTGEQPQHF. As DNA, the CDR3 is TGTGCCAGCAGCTTCGGTACAGGGGAACAGCCCCAGCATTTT.

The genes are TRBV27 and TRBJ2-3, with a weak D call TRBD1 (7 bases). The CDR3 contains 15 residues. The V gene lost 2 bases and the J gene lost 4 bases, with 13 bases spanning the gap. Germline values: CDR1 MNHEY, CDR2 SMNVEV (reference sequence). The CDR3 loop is CASSLIRGASDTQYF. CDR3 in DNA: TGTGCCAGCAGTTTAATCAGGGGGGCCTCAGATACGCAGTATTTT.

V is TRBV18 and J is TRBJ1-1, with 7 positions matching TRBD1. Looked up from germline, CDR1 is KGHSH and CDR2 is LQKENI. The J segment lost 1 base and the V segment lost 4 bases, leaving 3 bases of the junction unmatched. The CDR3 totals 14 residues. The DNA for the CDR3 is TGTGCCAGCTCACTACAGGGGTCGAACACTGAAGCTTTCTTT. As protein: CASSLQGSNTEAFF.

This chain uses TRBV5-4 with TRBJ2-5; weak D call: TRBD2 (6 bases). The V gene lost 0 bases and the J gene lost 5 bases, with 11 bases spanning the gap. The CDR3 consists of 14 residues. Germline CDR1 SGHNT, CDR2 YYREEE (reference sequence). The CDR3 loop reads CASSLGLGVETQYF. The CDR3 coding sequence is TGTGCCAGCAGCTTGGGACTAGGTGTTGAGACCCAGTACTTC.

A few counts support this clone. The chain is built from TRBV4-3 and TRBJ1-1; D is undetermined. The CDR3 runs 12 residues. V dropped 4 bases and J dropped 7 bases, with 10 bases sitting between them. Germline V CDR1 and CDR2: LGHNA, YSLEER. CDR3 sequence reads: CASSLHGSEAFF. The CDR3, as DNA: TGCGCCAGCAGCCTCCACGGGAGTGAAGCTTTCTTT.

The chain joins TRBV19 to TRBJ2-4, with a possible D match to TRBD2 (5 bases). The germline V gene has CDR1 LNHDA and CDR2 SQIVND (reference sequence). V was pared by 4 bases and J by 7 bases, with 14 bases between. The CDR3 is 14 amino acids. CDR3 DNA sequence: TGTGCCAGTAGTAATGCGGGCGCGAGTAACATTCAGTACTTC. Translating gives CASSNAGASNIQYF.

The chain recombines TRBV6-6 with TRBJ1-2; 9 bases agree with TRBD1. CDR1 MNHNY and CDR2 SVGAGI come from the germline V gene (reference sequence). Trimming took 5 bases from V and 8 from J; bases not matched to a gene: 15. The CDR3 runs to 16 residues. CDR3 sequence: CASSVTGTGSLAGYTF. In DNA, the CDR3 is TGTGCCAGCAGTGTCACCGGGACAGGGAGCTTGGCGGGCTACACCTTC.

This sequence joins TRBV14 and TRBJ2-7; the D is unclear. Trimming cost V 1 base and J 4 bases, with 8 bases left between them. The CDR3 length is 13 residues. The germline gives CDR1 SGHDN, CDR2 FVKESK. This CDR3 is CASSQVLVYEQYF. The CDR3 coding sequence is TGTGCCAGCAGCCAAGTTCTTGTATACGAGCAGTACTTC.

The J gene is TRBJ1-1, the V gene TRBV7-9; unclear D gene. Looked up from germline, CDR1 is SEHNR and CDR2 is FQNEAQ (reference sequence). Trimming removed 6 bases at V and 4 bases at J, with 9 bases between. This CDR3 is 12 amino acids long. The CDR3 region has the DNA TGTGCCAGCAGTCCGGTCCCCACTGAAGCTTTCTTT. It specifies CASSPVPTEAFF.